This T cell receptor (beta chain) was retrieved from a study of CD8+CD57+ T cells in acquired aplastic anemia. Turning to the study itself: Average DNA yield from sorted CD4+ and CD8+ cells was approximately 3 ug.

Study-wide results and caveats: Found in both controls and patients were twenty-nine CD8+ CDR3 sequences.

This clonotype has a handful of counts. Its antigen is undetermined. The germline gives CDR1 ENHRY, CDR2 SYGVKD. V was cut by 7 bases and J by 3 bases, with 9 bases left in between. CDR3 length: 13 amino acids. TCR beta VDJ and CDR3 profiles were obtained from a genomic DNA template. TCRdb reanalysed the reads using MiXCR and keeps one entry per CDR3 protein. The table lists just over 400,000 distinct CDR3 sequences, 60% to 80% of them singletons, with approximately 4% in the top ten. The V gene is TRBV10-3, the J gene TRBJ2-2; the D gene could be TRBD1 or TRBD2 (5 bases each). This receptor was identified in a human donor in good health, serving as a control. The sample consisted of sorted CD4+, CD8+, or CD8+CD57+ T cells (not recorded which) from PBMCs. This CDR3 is CAIKRGDTGELFF. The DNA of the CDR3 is TGTGCCATCAAAAGGGGAGACACCGGGGAGCTGTTTTTT.